This T cell receptor beta chain originates from a study of T-cell reconstitution after alpha-beta-depleted transplantation in children. Overall study findings and caveats: Several hundred expanded graft clones reportedly gave rise to the alpha-beta T cells present about two months after transplant. It was newly produced T cells that mostly accounted for T-cell counts and diversity one year after transplant. Surviving recipient T cells and intrathymic progenitors accounted for some patients' high TCRbeta diversity at day 60.

The CDR3 extends over 13 amino acids. V was pared by 5 bases and J by 4 bases, with 5 bases of the junction left unmatched. Per germline, CDR1 DFQATT and CDR2 SNEGSKA (reference sequence). Preparing the TCRbeta library involved the use of unique molecular identifiers. TCRdb processed the PCR reads anew with MiXCR; each CDR3 protein has one entry. The sample carries fewer than 700,000 distinct CDR3 sequences, about 21% recorded once. This clonotype occurred a few times. As yet, its antigen is unknown. The sequences come from PBMCs, mostly from graft donor cells, collected 360 days after TCRalphabeta/CD19-depleted stem cell transplant. This clonotype originated in a boy under two years old who had a stem cell transplant for acute myeloid leukemia, so the T cells may come from the graft donor. This chain links TRBV20-1 with TRBJ1-3, with 7 bases lining up with TRBD1. The CDR3 here is CSAGRGIGNTIYF. DNA of the CDR3: TGCAGTGCTGGCAGGGGGATAGGAAACACCATATATTTT.